A selection of T cell receptor beta chains follows, all from one sample in a study of regulatory T cells in long-lasting Graves disease. TCRdb reprocessed the multiplex PCR reads with MiXCR, giving one entry per CDR3 protein. The sample contains 550,000 to 700,000 distinct CDR3 sequences, about 15% of which appear only once. These records were also assigned to another study, of T cells in Graves' hyperthyroidism and ophthalmopathy.

The sequencing used peripheral blood mononuclear cells (PBMCs), collected at new diagnosis, from a patient treated with antithyroid drugs. The receptors were gathered from a man younger than 35 with Graves disease. The CDR3 runs from the conserved cysteine through the conserved F or W. Fields, in order: V gene, clone size, J gene, D gene, CDR3 DNA, CDR3 protein. D genes are given only for firm matches. Size is omitted from some rows. Given values are once, few, many or a class for expanded clones.

>TRBV7-3|few|TRBJ2-3|-
TGTGCCAGCAGCTCCCCGACAGGAGATACGCAGTATTTT
CASSSPTGDTQYF
>TRBV6-1|-|TRBJ2-2|-
TGTGCCAGCAGGAAAACAGGGTACGGGGAGCTGTTTTTT
CASRKTGYGELFF
>TRBV28|-|TRBJ2-5|TRBD1
TGTGCCAGCAGTTTATCAGGGGGCAGTGTGGAGACCCAGTACTTC
CASSLSGGSVETQYF
>TRBV29-1|few|TRBJ2-7|-
TGCAGCGTCCGCCGGGACTACGAGCAGTACTTC
CSVRRDYEQYF
>TRBV5-6|many|TRBJ1-2|TRBD1
TGTGCCAGCAGCCAGGGGACAGGGTGGGAGCATGGCTACACCTTC
CASSQGTGWEHGYTF
>TRBV3-1|few|TRBJ2-7|-
TGTGCCAGCAGCCAAAGTGGGGGAGACAACGAGCAGTACTTC
CASSQSGGDNEQYF
>TRBV7-9|-|TRBJ1-6|-
TGTGCCAGCAGCCCCCCTGGGGGGGATTCACCCCTCCACTTT
CASSPPGGDSPLHF
>TRBV7-9|-|TRBJ2-5|TRBD2
TGTGCCCTGCCTAGCGGGAGTGGAGAGACCCAGTACTTC
CALPSGSGETQYF
>TRBV27|many|TRBJ2-1|TRBD2
TGTGCCAGCAGCCGAACTAGCGGGAGAGCTCGCGAGCAGTTCTTC
CASSRTSGRAREQFF
>TRBV6-1|few|TRBJ1-2|TRBD1
TGTGCCAGCAGGGTTACAGGGGGCAACTATGGCTACACCTTC
CASRVTGGNYGYTF
>TRBV7-2|-|TRBJ2-3|TRBD1
TGTGCCAGCAGCTCACCGGGACAGGGGTCCGGGTTAACAGATACGCAGTATTTT
CASSSPGQGSGLTDTQYF
>TRBV6-4|-|TRBJ2-1|TRBD1
TGTGCCAGCAGTGAGGGACAGGGGGGCAATGAGCAGTTCTTC
CASSEGQGGNEQFF
>TRBV9|few|TRBJ2-3|TRBD2
TGTGCCAGCAGCGTAGCCGGGACTAGCGGGAGTGTAGATACGCAGTATTTT
CASSVAGTSGSVDTQYF
>TRBV12-5|many|TRBJ2-2|TRBD2
TGTGCTAGTGGTTTCCTAGCGGGAGTCAGTTTCGCCGGGGAGCTGTTTTTT
CASGFLAGVSFAGELFF
>TRBV9|-|TRBJ1-3|-
TGTGCCAGCAGCGTAGCTACCTTGGGACCCTCTGGAAACACCATATATTTT
CASSVATLGPSGNTIYF
>TRBV20-1|-|TRBJ2-1|TRBD2
TGCAGTGCTAGAGATAGGTGGCTAGCGGGAGATGAGCAGTTCTTC
CSARDRWLAGDEQFF
>TRBV20-1|many|TRBJ2-1|-
TGCAGTGCTAGAGATGGCGGGATCGGGTCCTACAATGAGCAGTTCTTC
CSARDGGIGSYNEQFF
>TRBV9|-|TRBJ2-3|-
TGTGCCAGCAGCCCGAACCCCAGGGTCGGAGATACGCAGTATTTT
CASSPNPRVGDTQYF
>TRBV30|many|TRBJ2-5|-
TGTGCCTGGAGTCCTACAGGTCCTCTGGAGACCCAGTACTTC
CAWSPTGPLETQYF
>TRBV5-5|-|TRBJ2-2|TRBD1
TGTGCCAGCAGCTTAGACAGGGCTAGCACCGGGGAGCTGTTTTTT
CASSLDRASTGELFF
>TRBV5-5|-|TRBJ2-7|TRBD2
TGTGCCAGCAGTCTTCAGTGGGGGTCCCCTAGCGGAACCTACGAGCAGTACTTC
CASSLQWGSPSGTYEQYF
>TRBV27|few|TRBJ2-2|-
TGTGCCATCGGGGGCCACACCGGGGAGCTGTTTTTT
CAIGGHTGELFF
>TRBV7-9|many|TRBJ1-1|TRBD1
TGTGCCAGCAGCGGGACAGGGCACACTGAAGCTTTCTTT
CASSGTGHTEAFF
>TRBV7-9|-|TRBJ1-3|-
TGTGCCAGCAGCGCTAGACACAGGGTTTCGGGAAACACCATATATTTT
CASSARHRVSGNTIYF